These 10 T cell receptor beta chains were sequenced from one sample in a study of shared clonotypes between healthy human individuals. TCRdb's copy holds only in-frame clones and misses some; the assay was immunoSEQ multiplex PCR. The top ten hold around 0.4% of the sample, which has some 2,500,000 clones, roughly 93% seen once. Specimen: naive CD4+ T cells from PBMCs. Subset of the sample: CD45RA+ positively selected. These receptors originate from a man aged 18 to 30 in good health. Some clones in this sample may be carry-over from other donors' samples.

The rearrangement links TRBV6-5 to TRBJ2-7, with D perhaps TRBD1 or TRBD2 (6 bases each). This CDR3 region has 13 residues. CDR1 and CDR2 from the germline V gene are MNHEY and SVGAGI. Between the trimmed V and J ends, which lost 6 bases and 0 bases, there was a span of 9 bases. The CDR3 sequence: CASRRDNSYEQYF. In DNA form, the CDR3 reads TGTGCCAGCAGGCGGGACAACTCCTACGAGCAGTACTTC.

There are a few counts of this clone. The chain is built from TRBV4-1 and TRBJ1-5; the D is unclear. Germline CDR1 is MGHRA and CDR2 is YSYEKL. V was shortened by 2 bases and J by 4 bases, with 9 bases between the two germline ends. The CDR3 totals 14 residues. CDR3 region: CASSQSPLNQPQHF. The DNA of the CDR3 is TGCGCCAGCAGCCAATCCCCTTTGAATCAGCCCCAGCATTTT.

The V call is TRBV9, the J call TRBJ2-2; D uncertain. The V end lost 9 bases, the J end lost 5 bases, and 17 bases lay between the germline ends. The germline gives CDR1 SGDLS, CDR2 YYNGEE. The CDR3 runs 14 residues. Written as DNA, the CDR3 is TGTGCCACCCACTCCGTGATGGGGACCGGGGAGCTGTTTTTT. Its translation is CATHSVMGTGELFF.

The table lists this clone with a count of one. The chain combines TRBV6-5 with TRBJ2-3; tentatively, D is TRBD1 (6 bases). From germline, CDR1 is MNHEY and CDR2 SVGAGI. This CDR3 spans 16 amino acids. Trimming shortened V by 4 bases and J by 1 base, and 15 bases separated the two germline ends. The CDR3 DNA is TGTGCCAGCAGTTCCCTAGGGGGAGTACGCACAGATACGCAGTATTTT. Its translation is CASSSLGGVRTDTQYF.

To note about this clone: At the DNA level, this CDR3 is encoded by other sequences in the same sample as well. The DNA for the CDR3 is TGCGCCAGCAGGCCTGGAGGAAACACCGGGGAGCTGTTTTTT. Amino acids: CASRPGGNTGELFF. The chain combines TRBV5-1 with TRBJ2-2, with D perhaps TRBD2 (5 bases). Germline loops: CDR1 SGHRS, CDR2 YFSETQ. Trimming pared 5 bases from V and 2 bases from J, leaving 10 bases between. The CDR3 consists of 14 residues.

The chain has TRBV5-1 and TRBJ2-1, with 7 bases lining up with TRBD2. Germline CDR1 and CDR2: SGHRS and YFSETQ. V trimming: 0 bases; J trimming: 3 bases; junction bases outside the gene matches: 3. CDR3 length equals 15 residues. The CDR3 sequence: CASSLAQRGYNEQFF. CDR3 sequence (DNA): TGCGCCAGCAGCTTGGCCCAGCGGGGCTACAATGAGCAGTTCTTC.

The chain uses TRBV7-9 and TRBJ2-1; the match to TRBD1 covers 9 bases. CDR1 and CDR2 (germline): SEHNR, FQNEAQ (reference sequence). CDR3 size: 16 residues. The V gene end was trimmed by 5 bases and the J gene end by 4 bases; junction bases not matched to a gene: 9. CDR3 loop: CASSRIGTGIYNEQFF. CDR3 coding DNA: TGTGCCAGCAGCCGTATCGGGACAGGGATATACAATGAGCAGTTCTTC.

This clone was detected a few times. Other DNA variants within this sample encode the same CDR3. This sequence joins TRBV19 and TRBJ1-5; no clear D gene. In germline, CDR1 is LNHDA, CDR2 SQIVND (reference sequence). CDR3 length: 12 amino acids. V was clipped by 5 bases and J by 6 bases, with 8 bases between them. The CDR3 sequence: CASSALGQPQHF. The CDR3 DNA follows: TGTGCCAGTAGTGCCCTCGGTCAGCCCCAGCATTTT.

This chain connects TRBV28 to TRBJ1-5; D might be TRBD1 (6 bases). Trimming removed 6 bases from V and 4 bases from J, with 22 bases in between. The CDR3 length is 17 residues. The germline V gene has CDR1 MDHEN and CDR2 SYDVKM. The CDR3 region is CASSDAMGTPLNQPQHF. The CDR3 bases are TGTGCCAGCAGCGATGCTATGGGGACACCTCTTAATCAGCCCCAGCATTTT.

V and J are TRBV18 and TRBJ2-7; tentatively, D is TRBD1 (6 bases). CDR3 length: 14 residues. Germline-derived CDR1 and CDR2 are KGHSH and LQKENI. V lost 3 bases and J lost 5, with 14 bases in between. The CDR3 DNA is TGTGCCAGCTCACCCAGGGGAGCAGATGACGAGCAGTACTTC. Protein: CASSPRGADDEQYF.